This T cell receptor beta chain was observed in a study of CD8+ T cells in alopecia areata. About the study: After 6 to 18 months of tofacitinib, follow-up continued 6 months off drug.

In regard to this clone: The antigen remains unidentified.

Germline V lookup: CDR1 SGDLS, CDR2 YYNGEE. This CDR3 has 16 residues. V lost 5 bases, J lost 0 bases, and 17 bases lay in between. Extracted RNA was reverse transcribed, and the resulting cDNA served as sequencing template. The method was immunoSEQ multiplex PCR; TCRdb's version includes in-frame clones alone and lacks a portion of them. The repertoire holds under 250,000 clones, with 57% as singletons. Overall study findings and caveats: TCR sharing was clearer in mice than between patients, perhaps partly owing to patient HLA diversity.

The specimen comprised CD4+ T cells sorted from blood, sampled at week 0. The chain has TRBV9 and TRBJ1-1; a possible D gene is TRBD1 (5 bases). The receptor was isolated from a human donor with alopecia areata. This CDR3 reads CASSLRGDPMNTEAFF. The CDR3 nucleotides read TGTGCCAGCAGTTTACGAGGGGACCCGATGAACACTGAAGCTTTCTTT.